This T cell receptor beta chain comes out of a study of blood T cell repertoires in COVID-19 (dated by TCRdb to about 2020). Turning to the overall study: Samples covering the acute and convalescent phases of COVID-19 were provided by collaborators in the United States, Italy and Spain. Where HLA class I and class II types were available, the types were taken from metadata supplied by the sample provider, not from assay-based typing. Samples came from the ongoing ImmuneRACE study (first 160 participants) plus 1,254 subjects from 6 global collaborators. The dataset comprised deeply sampled blood TCRbeta repertoires from subjects exposed to, actively infected with, or recovered from COVID-19. Sample metadata almost always included a de-identified subject ID, COVID-19 status, age in years and sex. The material from the prospective study consisted of cDNA or gDNA derived from T cells, B-cell-depleted T cells, or PBMCs. The repertoires were released in a freely available public database intended as a resource for research on the immune response to SARS-CoV-2.

The CDR3 measures 19 amino acids from cysteine to phenylalanine. Only the CDR3 region is kept as DNA, spanning 57 bases read in frame from base 1. CDR1 and CDR2 are drawn from the germline V gene: SGHTA, FQGNSA. V and J are trimmed by 1 base and 4 bases, and the gene matches miss 16 bases of the junction. In the case of this clone: No antigen is known for it. Base qualities are not recorded, but no much larger clone differs from it by a single base.

One collaborating source in Seattle enrolled patients while the patients were actively infected and followed the patients over time throughout the course of disease. The collaborating institutions used their own protocols to collect whole blood in K2EDTA tubes. For TCRbeta analysis, collaborators shipped samples in one of three forms: frozen whole blood, isolated PBMCs, or DNA extracted from either of those sample types. The immunoSEQ Assay, a bias-controlled multiplex PCR, was used to amplify TCRbeta CDR3 regions from genomic DNA. In the authors' own workflow: The number of nucleated cells in each sample was estimated by amplification of reference gene primers within the assay. To quantify the absolute abundance of each unique TCRbeta CDR3 rearrangement, sequence reads were collapsed and filtered. For each sample, productive Simpson clonality was calculated as the square root of Simpson's diversity index over productive rearrangements. Entries here come from immuneACCESS through TCRdb and include only in-frame sequences with V and J called. Some clones fail to appear in such tables; in the studies checked, an unresolved V gene covers under half of the shortfall, and the cause of the remainder is unknown. The V and J calls and the clone size are those of that table, but D and trimming were determined from the DNA. This sample gives 300,000 to 400,000 clones in total; roughly 89% of them show up just once. 7.5% to 10% of the sample lies in the top ten.

Here is what the overall study found, with its caveats: The quantity of clinical and demographic metadata differed by source and by participant and was supplied without curation.

The sequenced sample consisted of peripheral blood. The sequence was collected from a man younger than 40 with COVID-19, enrolled during active disease. The sequence is built from TRBV7-2 and TRBJ2-3, with 8 junctional bases fitting TRBD2. The sequence in DNA is TGTGCCAGCAGCTTAGGGAGGCTTCGGGGGGGGCTCTTTTCAGATACGCAGTATTTT. It is translated as CASSLGRLRGGLFSDTQYF.